Included here is one TCR beta chain sequence, with context. The sample is drawn from a study of cytomegalovirus exposure and HLA in healthy donors. Study-wide background: A data release that came early held tens of millions of unique TCRs from HLA-typed donors.

13 Jbeta primers and 60 Vbeta primers were used for the PCR. TCRdb keeps only in-frame clones here, not all; method: immunoSEQ multiplex PCR. The sample consists of 150,000 or so clones, under 80% of them appearing once. The sequencing input was PBMCs. This clonotype was sampled from a female donor in good health and CMV-seronegative.

The CDR3 DNA reads as TGTGCCAGTACGCGGGAGAACTATGAGCAGTTCTTC. It codes for CASTRENYEQFF. This chain joins TRBV2 and TRBJ2-1, with TRBD2 matching over 7 bases. V lost 9 bases to trimming and J lost 8 bases; unmatched junction nucleotides: 7. The CDR3 spans 12 residues. Germline V gives CDR1 SNHLY, CDR2 FYNNEI.